The text below deals with one T cell receptor beta chain. The germline V and J ends were trimmed by 4 bases and 4 bases, with 15 bases remaining between them. The germline gives CDR1 SGDLS, CDR2 YYNGEE. This CDR3 contains 14 residues. Those who donated were healthy bone marrow donors. The source of the sample is a study of cytomegalovirus exposure and HLA in healthy donors. PCR involved 60 Vbeta and 13 Jbeta primers. The method was immunoSEQ multiplex PCR; TCRdb's version includes in-frame clones alone and lacks a portion of them. Recorded for this sample: 100,000 to 150,000 clones. The chain uses TRBV9 and TRBJ2-7, with D perhaps TRBD2 (5 bases). Input material: PBMCs. This TCR was sampled from a woman aged 40-49 years in good health and CMV-seronegative. DNA for the CDR3: TGTGCCAGCAGCCCGCGGGTGGGTCAGTACGAGCAGTACTTC. Residues: CASSPRVGQYEQYF.